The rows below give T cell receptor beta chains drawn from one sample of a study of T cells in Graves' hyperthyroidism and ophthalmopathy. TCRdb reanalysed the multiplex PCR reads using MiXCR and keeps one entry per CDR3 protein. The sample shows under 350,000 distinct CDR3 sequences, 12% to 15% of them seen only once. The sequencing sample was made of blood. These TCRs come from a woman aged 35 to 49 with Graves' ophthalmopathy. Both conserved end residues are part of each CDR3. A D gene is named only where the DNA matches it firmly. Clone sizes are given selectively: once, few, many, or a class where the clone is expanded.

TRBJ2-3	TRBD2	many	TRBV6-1	TGTGCCAGCAGCAGACTAGCGGGGGCCCTCACAGATACGCAGTATTTT	CASSRLAGALTDTQYF
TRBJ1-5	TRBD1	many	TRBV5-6	TGTGCCAGCAGCTACAGGGGATTGAGCTTCAATCAGCCCCAGCATTTT	CASSYRGLSFNQPQHF
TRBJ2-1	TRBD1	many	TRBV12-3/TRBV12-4	TGTGCCAGCAGTCCTTCGCTTACAGGGGATGAGCAGTTCTTC	CASSPSLTGDEQFF
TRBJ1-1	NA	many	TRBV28	TGTGCCAGCAGTTTACTTAAAAAATGGGGAACTGAAGCTTTCTTT	CASSLLKKWGTEAFF
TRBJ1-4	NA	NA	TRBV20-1	TGCAGTGCTAGAAAATGGGGAGGTGAAAAACTGTTTTTT	CSARKWGGEKLFF
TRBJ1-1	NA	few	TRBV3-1	TGTGCCAGCAGCCAAGAGTCGGGGATCACTGAAGCTTTCTTT	CASSQESGITEAFF
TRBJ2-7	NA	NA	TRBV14	TGTGCCAGCAGCCAAACCATAATTGGTGAGCAGTACTTC	CASSQTIIGEQYF
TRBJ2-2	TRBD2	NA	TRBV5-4	TGTGCCAGCAGCTTCACGGGTTCTCGGGGACTAGCGGGAACCGGGGAGCTGTTTTTT	CASSFTGSRGLAGTGELFF
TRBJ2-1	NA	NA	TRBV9	TGTGCCAGCAGCCCCCTCCTCGGCTCCTACAATGAGCAGTTCTTC	CASSPLLGSYNEQFF
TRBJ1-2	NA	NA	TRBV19	TGTGCCAGTAGTATAGAAGGGGGATGGGGCTACACCTTC	CASSIEGGWGYTF
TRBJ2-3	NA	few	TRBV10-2	TGCGCCAGCAGTGAGTCTGGATTCACAGATACGCAGTATTTT	CASSESGFTDTQYF
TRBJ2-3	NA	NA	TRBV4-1	TGCGCCAGCAGCCAATTGTGGGGTACTCCAGCTACGCAGTATTTT	CASSQLWGTPATQYF
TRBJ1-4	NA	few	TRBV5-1	TGCGCCAGCAGCTTGGGACCGGACGGAAATGAAAAACTGTTTTTT	CASSLGPDGNEKLFF
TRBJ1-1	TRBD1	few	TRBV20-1	TGCAGTGCTAGAACTCTGGGCAGGGGGCTAAAGGTGAACACTGAAGCTTTCTTT	CSARTLGRGLKVNTEAFF
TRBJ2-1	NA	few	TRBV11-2	TGTGCCAGTCGCCTAGCATCCTACAATGAGCAGTTCTTC	CASRLASYNEQFF
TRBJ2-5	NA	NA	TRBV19	TGTGCCAGTAGTGCTAGGGACAAAGAGACCCAGTACTTC	CASSARDKETQYF
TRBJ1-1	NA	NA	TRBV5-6	TGTGCCAGCAGCCCCGGCGGGGCCCCCGAAGCTTTCTTT	CASSPGGAPEAFF
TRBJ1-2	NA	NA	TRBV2	TGTGCCAGCACAGCCGGGACAATTTGTACCTTC	CASTAGTICTF
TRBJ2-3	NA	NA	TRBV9	TGTGCCAGCAGCGTAGACCCCGACAGTTACACAGATACGCAGTATTTT	CASSVDPDSYTDTQYF
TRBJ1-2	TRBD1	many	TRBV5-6	TGTGCCAGCAGCCTACGGACAGGTGGCTACACCTTC	CASSLRTGGYTF
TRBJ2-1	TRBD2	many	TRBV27	TGTGCCAGCAGTTTAGACGGCGGGAGGGCCACTGAGCAGTTCTTC	CASSLDGGRATEQFF
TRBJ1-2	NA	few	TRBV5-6	TGTGCCAGCAGCTTGGCCCGAGTACATGGCTACACCTTC	CASSLARVHGYTF
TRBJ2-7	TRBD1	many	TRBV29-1	TGCAGCGTGGAGGGACAGGATAACTACGAGCAGTACTTC	CSVEGQDNYEQYF
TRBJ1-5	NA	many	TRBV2	TGTGCCAGCAGTGACAGGGTTGGGAATCAGCCCCAGCATTTT	CASSDRVGNQPQHF
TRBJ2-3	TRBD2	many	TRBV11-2	TGTGCCAGCAGTTTTGGACTAGCGGGAGCAGATACGCAGTATTTT	CASSFGLAGADTQYF
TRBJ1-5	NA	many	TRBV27	TGTGCCAGCAGTTTATTCCGCGATCAGCCCCAGCATTTT	CASSLFRDQPQHF
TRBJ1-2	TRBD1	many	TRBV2	TGTGCCAGCAGTGCGGACAGGGGTGGGTCCGGCTACACCTTC	CASSADRGGSGYTF
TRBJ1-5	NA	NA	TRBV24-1	TGTGCCACCAGTGACAGGGGTCGCAATCAGCCCCAGCATTTT	CATSDRGRNQPQHF
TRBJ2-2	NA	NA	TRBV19	TGTGCCAGTAATCCAGGAGGTAACGGGGAGCTGTTTTTT	CASNPGGNGELFF
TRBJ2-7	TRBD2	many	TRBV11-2	TGTGCCAGCAGCTTAGGGGGGGTAGCGGGCCACTCTTACGAGCAGTACTTC	CASSLGGVAGHSYEQYF
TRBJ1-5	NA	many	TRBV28	TGTGCCAGCTGCATAGGGGGGAACAATCAGCCCCAGCATTTT	CASCIGGNNQPQHF
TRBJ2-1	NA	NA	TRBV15	TGTGCCACCAGCACAGATCCGAACAATGAGCAGTTCTTC	CATSTDPNNEQFF
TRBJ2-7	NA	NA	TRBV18	TGTGCCAGTAGACCAAGTCGGGTCTACGAGCAGTACTTC	CASRPSRVYEQYF
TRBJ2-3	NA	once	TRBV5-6	TGTGCCAGTTTGACAGCGAGCACAGATACGCAGTATTTT	CASLTASTDTQYF
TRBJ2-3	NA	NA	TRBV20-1	TGCAGTGCTAGAGATGGACTTGGCACAGATACGCAGTATTTT	CSARDGLGTDTQYF
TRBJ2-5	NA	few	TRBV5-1	TGCGCCAGCAGCCCTCACCAGGGTGAGGAGACCCAGTACTTC	CASSPHQGEETQYF
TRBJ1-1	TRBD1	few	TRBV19	TGTGCCAGCACCACGACAGGGGGCCGCACTGAAGCTTTCTTT	CASTTTGGRTEAFF
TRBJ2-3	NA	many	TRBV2	TGTGCCAGCAGTGAACGTACTCTGAGCACAGATACGCAGTATTTT	CASSERTLSTDTQYF
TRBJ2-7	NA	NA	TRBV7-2	TGTGCCAGCAGCTTTCGTGTTGGCGGAGGGTCGGGAGCTTACGAGCAGTACTTC	CASSFRVGGGSGAYEQYF
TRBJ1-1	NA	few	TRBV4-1	TGCGCCAGCAGCCAACCAGGGACGAACACTGAAGCTTTCTTT	CASSQPGTNTEAFF
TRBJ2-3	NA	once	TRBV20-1	TGCAGTGCTCCCGCTCGGGATACGCAGTATTTT	CSAPARDTQYF
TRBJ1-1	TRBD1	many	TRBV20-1	TGCAGTGCGAGAAAGGACAGGGTCGGCACTGAAGCTTTCTTT	CSARKDRVGTEAFF
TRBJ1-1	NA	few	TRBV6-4	TGTGCCAGCAGACCAACAGGGACCTACACTGAAGCTTTCTTT	CASRPTGTYTEAFF
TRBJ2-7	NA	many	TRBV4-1	TGCGCCAGCAGCCAAGTCGTTCGCCTGTCCTACGAGCAGTACTTC	CASSQVVRLSYEQYF
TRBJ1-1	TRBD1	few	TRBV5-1	TGCGCCAGCAGCCCGTACAGGGGGGACACTGAAGCTTTCTTT	CASSPYRGDTEAFF
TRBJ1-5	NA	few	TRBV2	TGTGCCAGCAGTGGACCGGTGTCTCAGCCCCAGCATTTT	CASSGPVSQPQHF
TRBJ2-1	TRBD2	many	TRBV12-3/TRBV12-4	TGTGCCAGCAGCCCCCAACCGGGACTAGCGGGGGCTAATGAGCAGTTCTTC	CASSPQPGLAGANEQFF
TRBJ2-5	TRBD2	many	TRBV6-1	TGTGCCAGCAGTAATAGCGGGGGCGTACAAGAGACCCAGTACTTC	CASSNSGGVQETQYF
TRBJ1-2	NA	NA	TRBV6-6	TGTGCCAGCAGTTACTCACAGGGATGGAATGGCTACACCTTC	CASSYSQGWNGYTF
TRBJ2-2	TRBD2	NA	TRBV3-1	TGTGCCAGCAGCCAAGAGTCCCTAGCGGGGAACACCGGGGAGCTGTTTTTT	CASSQESLAGNTGELFF
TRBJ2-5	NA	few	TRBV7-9	TGTGCCAGCAGCTTATTGGCGGGACAAGGGGAGACCCAGTACTTC	CASSLLAGQGETQYF
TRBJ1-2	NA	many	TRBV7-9	TGTGCCAGCAGCTTCCTGACACCTAACTATGGCTACACCTTC	CASSFLTPNYGYTF
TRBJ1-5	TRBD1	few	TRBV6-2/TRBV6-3	TGTGCCAGCAGTCCCACAGGGGGCACGCATAGCAATCAGCCCCAGCATTTT	CASSPTGGTHSNQPQHF
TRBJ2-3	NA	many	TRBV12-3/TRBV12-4	TGTGCCAGCAGTTTAGAGACGGGGGTGGAGTATTTT	CASSLETGVEYF